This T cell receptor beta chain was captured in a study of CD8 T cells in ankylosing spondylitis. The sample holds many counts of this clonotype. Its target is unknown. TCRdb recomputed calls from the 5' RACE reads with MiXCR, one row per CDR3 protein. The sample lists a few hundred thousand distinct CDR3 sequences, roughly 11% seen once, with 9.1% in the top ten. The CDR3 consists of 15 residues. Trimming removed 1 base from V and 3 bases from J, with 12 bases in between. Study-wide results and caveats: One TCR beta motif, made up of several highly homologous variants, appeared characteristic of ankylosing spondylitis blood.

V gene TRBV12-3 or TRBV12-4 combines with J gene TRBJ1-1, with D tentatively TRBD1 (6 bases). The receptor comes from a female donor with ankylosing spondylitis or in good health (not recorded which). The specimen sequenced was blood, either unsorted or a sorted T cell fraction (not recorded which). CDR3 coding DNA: TGTGCCAGCAGTTTAGAGGGGGGGAGGGACACTGAAGCTTTCTTT. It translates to CASSLEGGRDTEAFF.